Listed below are T cell receptor beta chains from one sample, sequenced in a study of beta chain features in type 1 diabetes. Clones were sequenced by immunoSEQ multiplex PCR, and TCRdb holds only the in-frame ones, with some missing. The sample includes 150,000 to 180,000 clones, under 13% of them seen just once. Sequencing was performed on central memory CD4+ T cells from blood. These receptors were obtained from a man younger than 45 with type 1 diabetes. Both conserved end residues are trimmed from each CDR3. A D gene is named only where the DNA matches it firmly.

j_call v_call d_call cdr3_aa
TRBJ2-1 TRBV2 . ASSEGEPNEQF
TRBJ2-1 TRBV2 TRBD2 ASLRRLAGHEQF
TRBJ2-7 TRBV19 TRBD2 ASSIDSGRNEQY
TRBJ1-5 TRBV27 . ASRPRGGQPQH
TRBJ2-7 TRBV28 TRBD1 ASTPVGTVYEQY
TRBJ1-5 TRBV18 TRBD1 ASRPSTGDQPQH
TRBJ2-3 TRBV18 TRBD2 ASSPRLAEDTQY
TRBJ2-3 TRBV29-1 TRBD2 SVREGTSTDTQY
TRBJ2-1 TRBV7-3 . ASSLGGTGNNEQF
TRBJ1-5 TRBV4-1 TRBD1 ASSQITGVKQPQH
TRBJ2-1 TRBV9 . ASSVDVGVGNEQF
TRBJ2-1 TRBV7-9 . ASSPPQAGHNEQF
TRBJ2-5 TRBV11-2 TRBD1 ASSRMTGPETQY
TRBJ2-7 TRBV27 . ASSLQGRGAYEQY
TRBJ1-5 TRBV2 . ASSTGQTNQPQH
TRBJ1-5 TRBV9 . ASSVGGLGNQPQH
TRBJ2-1 TRBV9 TRBD2 ASTPRGGAPLNNEQF
TRBJ2-5 TRBV7-9 TRBD2 ASATGGETQY
TRBJ2-1 TRBV28 TRBD2 ASSLPFGLAGKEQF
TRBJ2-7 TRBV18 . ASSPQGYYEQY
TRBJ1-1 TRBV18 . ASSPEQGRTEAF
TRBJ1-5 TRBV19 . ASSIWGAGGQPQH
TRBJ2-3 TRBV7-9 TRBD2 ASSLAGVDTQY
TRBJ2-1 TRBV28 TRBD1 ASKMSGQGNNEQF
TRBJ2-3 TRBV4-3 TRBD2 ASSPRGGSADTQY
TRBJ2-7 TRBV28 . ASSLRAYEQY
TRBJ2-1 TRBV7-2 TRBD2 ASSLWLADNEQF
TRBJ2-2 TRBV20-1 . SATNLGELF
TRBJ2-2 TRBV28 . ASSTRQLTGELF
TRBJ2-3 TRBV18 TRBD2 ASSPIAGVADTQY
TRBJ2-5 TRBV5-1 . ASSLPRQDGYEETQY
TRBJ2-7 TRBV7-3 . ASSAYEGYEQY
TRBJ1-1 TRBV7-2 . ASSLSRDTEAF
TRBJ1-2 TRBV5-6 . ASSRTVRGGGYT
TRBJ1-2 TRBV18 . ASSPTGDFGGYT
TRBJ1-4 TRBV25-1 TRBD1 ASERFGTGDEKLF
TRBJ2-5 TRBV5-1 . ASSLEVVGGETQY
TRBJ2-3 TRBV7-3 TRBD2 ASSTAGAQDTQY
TRBJ2-3 TRBV29-1 TRBD1 SARTGTDTQY
TRBJ2-5 TRBV9 . ASSGVRETQY
TRBJ2-7 TRBV29-1 . SVDGLYEQY
TRBJ2-5 TRBV21-1 . ASSKGVSSGSEGGETQY